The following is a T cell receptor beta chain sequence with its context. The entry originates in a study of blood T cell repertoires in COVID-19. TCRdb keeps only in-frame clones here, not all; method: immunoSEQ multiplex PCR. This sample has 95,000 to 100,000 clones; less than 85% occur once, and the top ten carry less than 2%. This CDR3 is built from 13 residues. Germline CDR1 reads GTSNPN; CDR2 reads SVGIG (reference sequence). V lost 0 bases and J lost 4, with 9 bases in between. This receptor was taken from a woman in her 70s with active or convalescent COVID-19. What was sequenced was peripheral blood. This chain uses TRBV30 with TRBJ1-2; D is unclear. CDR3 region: CAWSVSGSYGYTF. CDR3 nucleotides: TGTGCCTGGAGTGTTAGCGGCAGCTATGGCTACACCTTC.